A single sample gave rise to the 23 T cell receptor beta chains below, sequenced in a study of beta chain features in type 1 diabetes. Overall study results and limits: Type 1 diabetes patients showed a moderate but significant shortening of TCRB CDR3s in all four CD4+ subsets.

The entirety of the isolated RNA underwent reverse transcription, so expressed TCRB transcripts were sequenced. Profiled with immunoSEQ multiplex PCR; TCRdb holds only in-frame clones, not every one. The sample gives about 190,000 clones, around 8% of which show up once; more than 0.75% is in the top ten. No antigen has been identified for these receptors. The sequenced sample was central memory CD4+ T cells from blood. These receptors originate from a woman aged 40 to 49 with type 1 diabetes.

This clone was seen many times. V is TRBV2 and J is TRBJ1-2; maybe TRBD1 (6 bases). The CDR3 loop spans 12 amino acids. Trimming took off 8 bases at V and 4 bases at J, with 11 bases between the two ends. Germline V CDR1 and CDR2: SNHLY, FYNNEI. CDR3 in amino acids: CASDTGFYGYTF. CDR3 DNA: TGTGCCAGCGACACAGGGTTCTATGGCTACACCTTC.

The V and J genes are TRBV28 and TRBJ2-1; 8 positions agree with TRBD2. Germline V CDR1 and CDR2: MDHEN, SYDVKM. J was trimmed by 8 bases and V by 2 bases; bases with no gene match: 14. The CDR3 sequence is 17 residues long. This CDR3 reads CASSLPLSGGPVDEQFF. The DNA for the CDR3 is TGTGCCAGCAGTTTACCCCTTTCGGGAGGGCCTGTCGATGAGCAGTTCTTC.

The chain couples TRBV29-1 to TRBJ2-3, with 7 bases identical to TRBD2. The CDR3 runs 14 residues. V shed 4 bases and J 3 bases; nucleotides not matched to a gene: 7. Per the germline V gene, CDR1 is SQVTM and CDR2 is ANQGSEA. The CDR3 sequence is CSVGEGKETDTQYF. The CDR3 nucleotides read TGCAGCGTTGGGGAGGGGAAGGAAACAGATACGCAGTATTTT.

The CDR3 region is CASSPSGRAETQYF. The CDR3 region has the DNA TGTGCCAGCAGCCCTAGCGGGAGGGCAGAGACCCAGTACTTC. The chain recombines TRBV7-2 with TRBJ2-5; TRBD2 agrees at 12 bases. Germline CDR1 and CDR2: SGHTA and FQGNSA. The length of the CDR3 is 14 residues. J was trimmed by 4 bases and V by 5 bases; bases with no gene match: 2.

The gene calls are TRBV27 and TRBJ1-1; D gene ambiguous. The CDR3 loop spans 11 amino acids. Germline V gene sequence: CDR1 MNHEY, CDR2 SMNVEV (reference sequence). The V gene lost 4 bases and the J gene lost 5 bases, with 5 bases spanning the gap. The CDR3 nucleotides read TGTGCCAGCAGTTCAGATACTGAAGCTTTCTTT. It encodes CASSSDTEAFF.

This clone was seen repeatedly, ten times or more. V usage is TRBV4-3 and J usage is TRBJ1-1; 7 positions agree with TRBD1. The trim removed 4 bases at V and 11 bases at J, leaving 10 bases unmatched. CDR1 and CDR2 (germline): LGHNA, YSLEER. This CDR3 is 13 amino acids long. The CDR3 DNA reads as TGCGCCAGCAGCCTCCTCGGGCAGGGGGTGGCTTTCTTT. Translation: CASSLLGQGVAFF.

This clone appeared a few times. The gene calls are TRBV7-2 and TRBJ1-5; D unclear. The CDR3 runs to 12 residues. The germline V gene encodes CDR1 SGHTA and CDR2 FQGNSA. The V end was cut by 2 bases, the J end by 4 bases, with 3 bases between. CDR3 in DNA: TGTGCCAGCAGCTTAATAAATCAGCCCCAGCATTTT. Amino acid sequence: CASSLINQPQHF.

The chain joins TRBV7-8 to TRBJ1-2; 8 bases align to TRBD1. The CDR3 runs 13 residues. V shed 7 bases and J 4 bases; nucleotides not matched to a gene: 5. Germline V CDR1 and CDR2: SGHVS, FQNEAQ. The CDR3 coding sequence is TGTGCCAGCACCGCCGGGACAGGCTATGGCTACACCTTC. It codes for CASTAGTGYGYTF.

In this sample, this clone turned up a few times. CDR3 nucleotides: TGTGCCAGCAGCGTAGTGGCGGGACAGGGTTCCTACAATGAGCAGTTCTTC. This encodes CASSVVAGQGSYNEQFF. The chain has TRBV9 and TRBJ2-1; TRBD1 agrees at 9 bases. J was trimmed by 1 base and V by 0 bases; bases with no gene match: 5. Germline lookup yields CDR1 SGDLS and CDR2 YYNGEE. This CDR3 comprises 17 residues.

The chain recombines TRBV19 with TRBJ1-5; the D gene is possibly TRBD1 (6 bases). The CDR3 covers 15 residues. Germline assignment: CDR1 LNHDA and CDR2 SQIVND (reference sequence). The ends were cut back, 5 bases at V and 5 bases at J, with 16 bases in the middle. CDR3 protein: CASSPRRDTYQPQHF. The DNA of the CDR3 is TGTGCCAGTAGTCCTCGCCGGGACACGTATCAGCCCCAGCATTTT.

J is TRBJ2-1 and V is TRBV25-1, with D unresolved. V was shortened by 0 bases and J by 4 bases, with 7 bases between the two germline ends. The CDR3 length is 14 residues. Germline V gene lookup returns CDR1 MGHDK and CDR2 SYGVNS. The CDR3 DNA follows: TGTGCCAGCAGTGAATACCCACAATACAATGAGCAGTTCTTC. Protein product: CASSEYPQYNEQFF.

Only a few counts were recorded for this clone. The chain is built from TRBV7-2 and TRBJ1-2, with D unclear. The CDR3 contains 14 residues. From germline, CDR1 is SGHTA and CDR2 FQGNSA. Trimming removed 5 bases from V and 0 bases from J, with 10 bases in between. CDR3 sequence: CASSPPTSNYGYTF. CDR3 in DNA: TGTGCCAGCAGCCCACCGACATCTAACTATGGCTACACCTTC.

The sample holds a few counts of this clone. As DNA, the CDR3 is TGTGCCAGCAGGCTATCTAGCGGGGGGTGGGAGACCCAGTACTTC. Its protein is CASRLSSGGWETQYF. This chain links TRBV6-5 with TRBJ2-5, with 11 bases fitting TRBD2. Trimming took 6 bases from V and 5 from J; bases not matched to a gene: 8. The CDR3 is 15 amino acids. Germline CDR1 reads MNHEY; CDR2 reads SVGAGI.

In its sample, this clone was seen a few times. The gene calls are TRBV7-8 and TRBJ1-2; D is ambiguous. Deletions cut 0 bases from V and 4 bases from J, with 6 bases between. Germline CDR1 and CDR2: SGHVS and FQNEAQ. This CDR3 has 13 residues. The CDR3 spells CASSLAPLYGYTF. As DNA, the CDR3 is TGTGCCAGCAGCTTAGCCCCTCTCTATGGCTACACCTTC. The variable domain in full, completed from reference TRBV7-8 and TRBJ1-2, reads GAGVSQSPRYKVAKRGQDVALRCDPISGHVSLFWYQQALGQGPEFLTYFQNEAQLDKSGLPSDRFFAERPEGSVSTLKIQRTQQEDSAVYLCASSLAPLYGYTFGSGTRLTVV.

The chain couples TRBV2 to TRBJ1-5, with D possibly TRBD1 on 5 matching bases. V was trimmed by 11 bases and J by 5 bases, leaving 16 bases between them. The CDR3 sequence is 13 residues long. CDR1 is SNHLY, CDR2 FYNNEI, per germline. The CDR3 bases are TGTGCCGGACAATATGAGGCGGATCAGCCCCAGCATTTT. This sequence encodes CAGQYEADQPQHF.

V is TRBV19 and J is TRBJ1-6; D gene ambiguous. The CDR3 covers 16 residues. The V and J ends lost 6 bases and 7 bases respectively, with 19 bases between them. The germline V gene encodes CDR1 LNHDA and CDR2 SQIVND (reference sequence). Here the CDR3 reads CASSPTLTRRNSPLHF. CDR3 in DNA: TGTGCCAGTAGCCCGACCCTGACACGACGAAATTCACCCCTCCACTTT.

This clone appeared a few times. J is TRBJ2-3 and V is TRBV7-2, with 8 bases identical to TRBD1. The V and J ends lost 5 bases and 1 base, in that order; junction bases with no gene match: 2. The CDR3 is 14 residues long. Germline V lookup: CDR1 SGHTA, CDR2 FQGNSA. CDR3 in DNA: TGTGCCAGCAGCCCGGACAGGGGCACAGATACGCAGTATTTT. It specifies CASSPDRGTDTQYF.

Points on this clone: The same CDR3 also results from other DNA sequences found in this sample. The chain combines TRBV20-1 with TRBJ2-1; D is unclear. Germline-derived CDR1 and CDR2 are DFQATT and SNEGSKA (reference sequence). This CDR3 comprises 11 residues. With 3 bases removed from V and 3 bases from J, the gap between germline ends came to 3 bases. This CDR3 reads CSASLYNEQFF. CDR3 in DNA: TGCAGTGCTAGCCTCTACAATGAGCAGTTCTTC.

V is TRBV5-6 and J is TRBJ2-7; D not resolved. The V and J ends lost 1 base and 3 bases respectively, with 8 bases between them. The CDR3 extends over 13 amino acids. Germline CDR1 is SGHDT and CDR2 is YYEEEE. The CDR3 region is CASSLISSYEQYF. Written as DNA, the CDR3 is TGTGCCAGCAGCTTGATCTCGAGCTACGAGCAGTACTTC.

This clone showed up just a few times. The gene calls are TRBV29-1 and TRBJ1-1; D remains ambiguous. Germline V gene lookup returns CDR1 SQVTM and CDR2 ANQGSEA. This CDR3 is 12 amino acids long. The V and J ends lost 6 bases and 8 bases respectively, with 16 bases between them. This CDR3 is CSVATRAPEAFF. The CDR3, as DNA: TGCAGCGTAGCGACCCGTGCCCCGGAAGCTTTCTTT.

This clone was seen only a few times. The chain is built from TRBV10-3 and TRBJ2-6; D gene unclear. Trimming pared 0 bases from V and 0 bases from J, leaving 9 bases between. CDR1 ENHRY and CDR2 SYGVKD come from the germline V gene. The CDR3 spans 17 residues. This chain's CDR3 is CAISESKSDSGANVLTF. The CDR3 DNA sequence: TGTGCCATCAGTGAGTCAAAGAGCGACTCTGGGGCCAACGTCCTGACTTTC.

This chain uses TRBV28 with TRBJ2-7; 10 bases line up with TRBD2. This CDR3 has 15 amino acids. In germline, CDR1 is MDHEN, CDR2 SYDVKM. V was pared by 9 bases and J by 3 bases, with 11 bases of the junction left unmatched. CDR3 sequence reads: CASRISGTSDYEQYF. The CDR3 DNA follows: TGTGCCAGTAGAATTTCCGGGACTAGCGACTACGAGCAGTACTTC.

This clone was counted only a few times. The chain links TRBV9 to TRBJ2-2, with a tentative D call TRBD2 (6 bases). The V gene lost 6 bases and the J gene lost 4 bases, with 13 bases spanning the gap. CDR1 is SGDLS and CDR2 is YYNGEE in the germline V gene. CDR3 size: 14 residues. The CDR3 DNA reads as TGTGCCAGCAAGGAGGGAGAGGTCACCGGGGAGCTGTTTTTT. Translated, it gives CASKEGEVTGELFF.